This T cell receptor (beta chain) was retrieved from a study of blood T cell repertoires in COVID-19. The CDR3 spans 18 residues. The V and J ends lost 0 bases and 3 bases, in that order; junction bases with no gene match: 12. Germline-derived CDR1 and CDR2 are LGHDT and YNNKEL (reference sequence). In the original processing: The assay estimated nucleated cells by amplifying reference gene primers. Assay used: immunoSEQ multiplex PCR; TCRdb lists only in-frame clones, some missing. The V and J calls and clone size are taken from that table; D and trimming were inferred from the DNA. The data show over 150,000 clones, 65% to 80% seen once.

The TCR was taken from a man aged 55 to 70 with acute or convalescent COVID-19. Material: peripheral blood. V usage is TRBV3-1 (or the pseudogene TRBV3-2) and J usage is TRBJ2-3; TRBD2 matches 7 bases. The DNA of the CDR3 is TGTGCCAGCAGCCAAGAGAAGGGAGGGAGGGGTTGGACAGATACGCAGTATTTT. Its protein product is CASSQEKGGRGWTDTQYF.